Presented here are 11 T cell receptor beta chains from one specimen sequenced in a study of immune cell composition in non-small cell lung cancer. Sequenced by immunoSEQ multiplex PCR; TCRdb stores in-frame clones only, minus some. The repertoire consists of a few thousand clones, with around three quarters occurring once and the leading ten covering over 10%. The sample was lung tumor tissue. These TCRs come from a human donor with non-small cell lung cancer.

This clone was recorded a few times. The chain combines TRBV18 with TRBJ1-2, with a weak D call TRBD1 (6 bases). Per germline, CDR1 KGHSH and CDR2 LQKENI. The CDR3 extends over 15 amino acids. V lost 3 bases to trimming and J lost 5 bases, with 16 bases between them. CDR3 loop: CASSPTRDIPYGYTF. The CDR3, as DNA: TGTGCCAGCTCACCGACTCGGGACATCCCATATGGCTACACCTTC.

The chain couples TRBV7-2 to TRBJ1-1, with 10 bases identical to TRBD1. Germline lookup yields CDR1 SGHTA and CDR2 FQGNSA. The CDR3 is 15 residues long. After removal of 1 base from V and 4 bases from J, the junction contained 3 bases not matched to a gene. Here the CDR3 DNA reads TGTGCCAGCAGCTTAGGGGGACAGGGGAGCACTGAAGCTTTCTTT. Protein sequence: CASSLGGQGSTEAFF.

Comments on this clone: The junction departs from germline at one end; a sequencing error may be responsible. The rearrangement links TRBV19 to TRBJ1-3; D may be TRBD1 (6 bases). From germline, CDR1 is LNHDA and CDR2 SQIVND (reference sequence). The CDR3 consists of 11 residues. The CDR3 nucleotides read TGTGCCAGTAGTATAGGTCAGGGGATTTCGTTT. Protein sequence: CASSIGQGISF.

A few counts support this clone. The chain couples TRBV2 to TRBJ2-3, with TRBD2 matching over 11 bases. CDR1 SNHLY and CDR2 FYNNEI come from the germline V gene. There are 15 residues in the CDR3. Trimming cost V 4 bases and J 0 bases; bases outside gene matches: 0. The CDR3 loop is CASSGLAGSTDTQYF. The CDR3 DNA reads TGTGCCAGCAGTGGACTAGCGGGGAGCACAGATACGCAGTATTTT.

As regards this clone: The same CDR3 is also encoded by other DNA sequences in this sample. The J gene is TRBJ2-5, the V gene TRBV19, with TRBD2 identical over 8 bases. CDR3 length equals 13 residues. Germline loops: CDR1 LNHDA, CDR2 SQIVND (reference sequence). V lost 6 bases, J lost 4 bases, and 4 bases stayed unmatched. Written as DNA, the CDR3 is TGTGCCAGTAGCACCGGGACTAGAGAGACCCAGTACTTC. Translated: CASSTGTRETQYF.

The gene calls are TRBV5-1 and TRBJ1-3; TRBD1 is a possible D gene (6 bases). From germline, CDR1 is SGHRS and CDR2 YFSETQ. The length of the CDR3 is 16 residues. The V end lost 0 bases, the J end lost 3 bases, and 13 bases lay between the germline ends. This CDR3 is CASSLAGGAGGNTIYF. CDR3 nucleotides: TGCGCCAGCAGCTTGGCTGGGGGCGCAGGTGGAAACACCATATATTTT.

A few counts support this clone. The V call is TRBV19, the J call TRBJ1-1; TRBD1 is a possible D gene (6 bases). The germline V gene encodes CDR1 LNHDA and CDR2 SQIVND (reference sequence). This CDR3 region has 13 residues. V shed 4 bases and J shed 1 base, with 7 bases lying between them. CDR3 DNA sequence: TGTGCCAGTAGTAAGGGACAGAACACTGAAGCTTTCTTT. This sequence encodes CASSKGQNTEAFF. The full variable domain, in which reference TRBV19 and TRBJ1-1 provide the parts outside the CDR3, is DGGITQSPKYLFRKEGQNVTLSCEQNLNHDAMYWYRQDPGQGLRLIYYSQIVNDFQKGDIAEGYSVSREKKESFPLTVTSAQKNPTAFYLCASSKGQNTEAFFGQGTRLTVV.

This clone was observed once. This chain links TRBV28 with TRBJ2-7, with D unresolved. Germline lookup yields CDR1 MDHEN and CDR2 SYDVKM. CDR3 length: 14 amino acids. The ends were cut back, 5 bases at V and 2 bases at J, with 13 bases in the middle. CDR3 residues: CASSEERLAYEQYF. DNA of the CDR3: TGTGCCAGCAGTGAGGAGCGTCTTGCCTACGAGCAGTACTTC.

V usage is TRBV6-5 and J usage is TRBJ1-5, with D hard to call. V gave up 2 bases and J gave up 7 bases, with 18 bases separating them. The CDR3 has 16 amino acids. CDR1 and CDR2 from the germline V gene are MNHEY and SVGAGI. The CDR3, as DNA: TGTGCCAGCAGTTACGAAACCCCAGCGGTTGGCCAGCCCCAGCATTTT. Its protein product is CASSYETPAVGQPQHF.

The J gene is TRBJ1-5, the V gene TRBV21-1. TRBV21-1 is designated a pseudogene. This CDR3 contains 17 residues. This CDR3 is CASSTGLLVGTNQPQHF. In nucleotides, the CDR3 is TGTGCCAGCAGCACAGGACTTCTCGTAGGGACTAATCAGCCCCAGCATTTT.

CDR3 in amino acids: CASSSSGPPYEQYF. CDR3 bases: TGCGCCAGCAGCTCTAGCGGGCCCCCCTACGAGCAGTACTTC. This sequence joins TRBV4-1 and TRBJ2-7; 8 positions agree with TRBD2. Germline V lookup: CDR1 MGHRA, CDR2 YSYEKL. The CDR3 has 14 residues. V dropped 5 bases and J dropped 2; count of bases not matched to a gene: 5.